This T cell receptor (beta chain) was documented in a study of blood T cell repertoires in COVID-19 (dated by TCRdb to 2020 to 2021). Background for the entire study: The collaborator samples originated in the United States, Italy and Spain and spanned the acute and convalescent phases of COVID-19. The material from the prospective study consisted of cDNA or gDNA derived from T cells, B-cell-depleted T cells, or PBMCs. Subjects who had been exposed to COVID-19, were actively infected with it, or had recovered from it provided the deeply sampled blood TCRbeta repertoires that made up the dataset. A freely available public database, intended as a resource for researchers studying the immune response to SARS-CoV-2, is where the repertoires were released. The samples were drawn from two sources: the first 160 participants of the ongoing ImmuneRACE study, and 1,000 to 1,500 subjects contributed by 6 global collaborators. Nearly every sample came with metadata listing a de-identified subject ID, COVID-19 status, age in years and sex. Where available, HLA class I and class II types were obtained from metadata supplied by the sample provider rather than from assay-based typing. The research as a whole found: The amount of clinical and demographic metadata varied by source and participant and was provided uncurated.

The immunoSEQ Assay, a bias-controlled multiplex PCR, was used to amplify TCRbeta CDR3 regions from genomic DNA. Processing in the source paper ran as follows. Within the assay, amplification of reference gene primers was used to estimate how many nucleated cells each sample contained. To quantify the absolute abundance of each unique TCRbeta CDR3 rearrangement, sequence reads were collapsed and filtered. For each sample, productive Simpson clonality was calculated as the square root of Simpson's diversity index across productive rearrangements. Sourced from immuneACCESS, this table was stored by TCRdb with only in-frame sequences that have V and J called. A share of the clones is absent; for the studies checked, an unresolved V gene accounts for under half, and the remainder has no known explanation. Clone size and the V and J calls come from that table; the DNA yielded D and trimming. Present in this sample are 6,000 to 8,500 clones, about 84% of which were seen just once. The ten largest make up around 15% of the sample.

Comment on this clone: The antigen this receptor binds is unknown. The sample holds no much larger clone one base away, and base qualities are not on file.

Collaborating institutions collected whole blood in K2EDTA tubes following their own protocols. For TCRbeta analysis, collaborators shipped samples in one of three forms: frozen whole blood, isolated PBMCs, or DNA extracted from either of those sample types. This receptor was taken from a woman aged 55-69 years with active COVID-19. The sequencing input was peripheral blood.

The CDR3 amino acid sequence is: CASRAGGAPGANVLTF. Read as DNA, the sequence is TGTGCCAGCAGGGCCGGGGGGGCGCCCGGGGCCAACGTCCTGACTTTC. This receptor chain uses TRBV7-2 and TRBJ2-6, with 8 middle bases fitting TRBD2. Trimming leaves V shorter by 6 bases and J shorter by 4 bases, with the junction holding 8 bases beyond the gene matches. The CDR3 has 16 amino acids, counting the end cysteine and phenylalanine. The retained sequence is limited to the CDR3, 48 bases, with the frame set at the first base. CDR1 and CDR2, looked up from the germline V gene, are SGHTA and FQGNSA. The variable domain in full, with residues beyond the CDR3 obtained from the reference TRBV7-2 and TRBJ2-6 genes, is GAGVSQSPSNKVTEKGKDVELRCDPISGHTALYWYRQSLGQGLEFLIYFQGNSAPDKSGLPSDRFSAERTGGSVSTLTIQRTQQEDSAVYLCASRAGGAPGANVLTFGAGSRLTVL.